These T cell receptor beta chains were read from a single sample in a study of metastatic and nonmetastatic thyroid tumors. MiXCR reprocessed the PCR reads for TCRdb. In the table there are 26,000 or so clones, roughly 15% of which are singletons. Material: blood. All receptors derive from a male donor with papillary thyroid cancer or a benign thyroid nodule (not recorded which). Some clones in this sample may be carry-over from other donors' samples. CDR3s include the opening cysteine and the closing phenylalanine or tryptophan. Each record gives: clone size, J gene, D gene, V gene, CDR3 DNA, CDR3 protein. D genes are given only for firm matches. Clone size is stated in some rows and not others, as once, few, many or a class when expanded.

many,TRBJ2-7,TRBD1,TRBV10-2,TGCGCCACCTCAGGGGGCTACGAGCAGTACTTC,CATSGGYEQYF
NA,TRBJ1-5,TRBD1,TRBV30,TGTGCCTGGAGTTCGGACAGGATGGCAGGGGAGAGCAATCAGCCCCAGCATTTT,CAWSSDRMAGESNQPQHF
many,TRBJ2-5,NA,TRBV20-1,TGCAGTGTCGACTATATAGGAGACCAAGAGACCCAGTACTTC,CSVDYIGDQETQYF
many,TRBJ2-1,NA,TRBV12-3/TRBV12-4,TGTGCCAGCAGTTTTGGGAGAAACGGCCCTAGGGATGAGCAGTTCTTC,CASSFGRNGPRDEQFF
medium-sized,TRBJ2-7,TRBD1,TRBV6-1,TGTGCCAGCAGTCCGTCGACAGGGACCACCTACGAGCAGTACTTC,CASSPSTGTTYEQYF
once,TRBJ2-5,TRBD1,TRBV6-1,TGTGCCAGCACCGTGAGGACAGGGCAAGAGACCCAGTACTTC,CASTVRTGQETQYF
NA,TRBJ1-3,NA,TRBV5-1,TGCGCCAGCAGCTTGGGCGTCTATCTTACACAGGGTGACGGAAACACCATATATTTT,CASSLGVYLTQGDGNTIYF
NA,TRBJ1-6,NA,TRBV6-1,TGTGCCAGCAGTGAAGGGGTGGGACTTGGCCTCCACTTT,CASSEGVGLGLHF
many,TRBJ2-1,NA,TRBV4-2,TGTGCCAGCAGCCAAGAGGAGGGGGGCGGGTATGAGCAGTTCTTC,CASSQEEGGGYEQFF
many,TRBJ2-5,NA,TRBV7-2,TGTGCCAGCAGCTTTTCCTCGGAGACCCAGTACTTC,CASSFSSETQYF
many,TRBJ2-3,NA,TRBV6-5,TGTGCCAGCAGACTAACACCTACAGGGTGGGGCACAAATACGCAGTATTTT,CASRLTPTGWGTNTQYF
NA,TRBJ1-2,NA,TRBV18,TGTGCCAGCTCACCAGAGGGGTCCCCCTATGGCTACACCTTC,CASSPEGSPYGYTF
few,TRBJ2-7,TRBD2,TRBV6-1,TGTGCCAGCAGTGAAGCAGGGAGGGGCGGGACGTCCTACGAGCAGTACTTC,CASSEAGRGGTSYEQYF
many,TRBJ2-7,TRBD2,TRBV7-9,TGTGCCAGCACTTCCGGGACTAACCCTTACGAGCAGTACTTC,CASTSGTNPYEQYF
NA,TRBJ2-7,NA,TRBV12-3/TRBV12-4,TGTGCCATCAGTCCTTCGACACCCTCCTACGAGCAGTACTTC,CAISPSTPSYEQYF
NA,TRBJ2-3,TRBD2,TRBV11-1,TGTGCCAGCAGCCCACGACTAGCGGGGGTCAATACGCAGTATTTT,CASSPRLAGVNTQYF
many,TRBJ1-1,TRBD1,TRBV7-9,TGTGCCAGCAGCCAAGGGACAGGTCATACTGAAGCTTTCTTT,CASSQGTGHTEAFF
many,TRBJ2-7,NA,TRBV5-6,TGTGCCAGCAGCCCGGTCGGGGACGAGCAGTACTTC,CASSPVGDEQYF
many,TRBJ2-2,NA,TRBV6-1,TGTGCCAGCAGCGCAGAACGACTAGTCACCGGGGAGCTGTTTTTT,CASSAERLVTGELFF
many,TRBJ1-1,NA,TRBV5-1,TGCGCCAGCAGCGATTGGACAGCAGAAGCTTTCTTT,CASSDWTAEAFF
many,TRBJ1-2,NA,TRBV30,TGTGCCTGGAGTCCTACCAGGGTAGGCTATGGCTACACCTTC,CAWSPTRVGYGYTF
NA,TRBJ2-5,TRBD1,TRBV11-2,TGTGCCAGCAGCTATGGAAAGGGGGCAGAGACACAGTACTTC,CASSYGKGAETQYF
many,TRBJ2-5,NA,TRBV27,TGTGCCAGCAGTTTATCCAGCGGCAACTACGAGACCCAGTACTTC,CASSLSSGNYETQYF
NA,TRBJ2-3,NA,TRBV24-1,TGTGCCACCAGTGGCCCTAGGGGGCGGGGTATAGAAACGCAGTATTTT,CATSGPRGRGIETQYF
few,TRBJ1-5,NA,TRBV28,TGTGCCAGCAGCTCTTATGGCCGTGGAGATCAGCCCCAGCATTTT,CASSSYGRGDQPQHF
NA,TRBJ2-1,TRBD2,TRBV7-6,TGTGCCAGCAGCCCCTGGGTGGGACTAGCTGGAGGCAATGAGCAGTTCTTC,CASSPWVGLAGGNEQFF
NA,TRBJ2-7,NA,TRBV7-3,TGTGCCAGCAGCCCGGGCGGGGTCAGAACCAACGGGCAGTACTTC,CASSPGGVRTNGQYF
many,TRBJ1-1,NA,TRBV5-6,TGTGCCAGCAGGGGGCGGACTGAAGCTTTCTTT,CASRGRTEAFF
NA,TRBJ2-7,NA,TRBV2,TGTGCCAGCAGTGGCCGGACTATCGCGAGCTACGAGCAGTACTTC,CASSGRTIASYEQYF
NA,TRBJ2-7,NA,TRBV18,TGTGCCAGCGCGCCTACCGGGACAAGCTACGAGCAGTACTTC,CASAPTGTSYEQYF
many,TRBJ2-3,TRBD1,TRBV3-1,TGTGCCAGCAGCCGCGGGACAGGGGCCAAGGATACGCAGTATTTT,CASSRGTGAKDTQYF
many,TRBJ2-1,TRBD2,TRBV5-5,TGTGCCAGCAGCTTGTTAGCGGGGGGGAACAATGAGCAGTTCTTC,CASSLLAGGNNEQFF
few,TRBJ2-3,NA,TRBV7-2,TGTGCCAGTGGCTCCATTAGGGATACGCAGTATTTT,CASGSIRDTQYF
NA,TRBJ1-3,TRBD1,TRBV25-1,TGTGCCAGCAGCGTCCTCCCGGGACAGGGGACGGATCCTGGAAACACCATATATTTT,CASSVLPGQGTDPGNTIYF
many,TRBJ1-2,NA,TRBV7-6,TGTGCCAGCAGCTTAGGAGGGATGAGCGGCTACACCTTC,CASSLGGMSGYTF
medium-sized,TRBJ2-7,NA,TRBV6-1,TGTGCCAGCAGTGAATACGGTCTGAACTACGAGCAGTACTTC,CASSEYGLNYEQYF
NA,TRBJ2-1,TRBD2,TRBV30,TGTGCCTGGAGGTTAACTAGCGGAGGCTACAATGAGCAGTTCTTC,CAWRLTSGGYNEQFF
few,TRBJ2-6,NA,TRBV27,TGTGCCAGCAGTTTATCCTTCTTGGACGCCCGGGGGGCCAACGTCCTTACTTTC,CASSLSFLDARGANVLTF
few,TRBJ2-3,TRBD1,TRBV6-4,TGTGCTAGCAGTGACTCTCAGGGGGAAGATACGCAGTATTTT,CASSDSQGEDTQYF
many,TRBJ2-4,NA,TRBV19,TGTGCCACCCTGTCGGCCAAAAACATTCAGTACTTC,CATLSAKNIQYF
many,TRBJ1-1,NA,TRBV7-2,TGTGCCAGCAGCTTACAGCAGAACACTGAAGCTTTCTTT,CASSLQQNTEAFF